A selection of T cell receptor beta chains follows, all from one sample in a study of blood T cell repertoires in COVID-19. Sequencing used immunoSEQ multiplex PCR; TCRdb keeps in-frame clones, though not all of them. The table records a few hundred thousand clones, about nine tenths of them present only once. The sample comprised peripheral blood. The receptors shown here come from a woman in her 30s with COVID-19, enrolled during active disease. The CDR3 runs from the conserved cysteine through the conserved F or W. A D gene is named only where the DNA matches it firmly. Rows give clone size only sometimes, using once, few, many, or a class for an expanded clone.

v_gene: TRBV2; d_gene: TRBD1; abundance: NA; j_gene: TRBJ1-5; CDR3aa: CASSPGTVLSNQPQHF; CDR3nt: TGTGCCAGCAGTCCCGGGACAGTCCTGAGCAATCAGCCCCAGCATTTT
v_gene: TRBV5-5; d_gene: TRBD1; abundance: NA; j_gene: TRBJ2-2; CDR3aa: CASSLEGGYTGELFF; CDR3nt: TGTGCCAGCAGCTTGGAAGGGGGCTACACCGGGGAGCTGTTTTTT
v_gene: TRBV4-2; d_gene: TRBD2; abundance: NA; j_gene: TRBJ2-4; CDR3aa: CASSQDPDQRERGIQYF; CDR3nt: TGTGCCAGCAGCCAAGATCCCGATCAGCGGGAGAGGGGCATTCAGTACTTC
v_gene: TRBV18; d_gene: TRBD1; abundance: NA; j_gene: TRBJ2-7; CDR3aa: CASSPPGQGSYEQYF; CDR3nt: TGTGCCAGCTCACCTCCGGGACAGGGCTCCTACGAGCAGTACTTC
v_gene: TRBV11-2; d_gene: TRBD1; abundance: NA; j_gene: TRBJ2-3; CDR3aa: CASSLVPQGSSTDTQYF; CDR3nt: TGTGCCAGCAGCTTAGTCCCACAGGGGTCGAGCACAGATACGCAGTATTTT
v_gene: TRBV27; d_gene: NA; abundance: NA; j_gene: TRBJ1-2; CDR3aa: CASRQIRGREGYTF; CDR3nt: TGTGCCAGCCGGCAAATACGGGGGCGGGAGGGCTACACCTTC
v_gene: TRBV4-1; d_gene: NA; abundance: few; j_gene: TRBJ1-5; CDR3aa: CASSQDGGIGNQPQHF; CDR3nt: TGCGCCAGCAGCCAAGATGGGGGGATAGGCAATCAGCCCCAGCATTTT
v_gene: TRBV18; d_gene: NA; abundance: NA; j_gene: TRBJ1-2; CDR3aa: CASSPTEGRSYGYTF; CDR3nt: TGTGCCAGCTCTCCAACAGAGGGCCGGAGCTATGGCTACACCTTC
v_gene: TRBV6-1; d_gene: TRBD2; abundance: NA; j_gene: TRBJ2-3; CDR3aa: CASSERGTSPTDTQYF; CDR3nt: TGTGCCAGCAGTGAAAGGGGGACTAGCCCCACAGATACGCAGTATTTT
v_gene: TRBV18; d_gene: TRBD1; abundance: NA; j_gene: TRBJ1-1; CDR3aa: CASSPLTGLNTEAFF; CDR3nt: TGTGCCAGCTCACCGCTGACAGGGTTGAACACTGAAGCTTTCTTT
v_gene: TRBV19; d_gene: TRBD1; abundance: NA; j_gene: TRBJ1-4; CDR3aa: CASSPRQGSAEKLFF; CDR3nt: TGTGCCAGTAGTCCAAGACAGGGTTCGGCGGAAAAACTGTTTTTT
v_gene: TRBV6-1; d_gene: NA; abundance: NA; j_gene: TRBJ1-6; CDR3aa: CASSEISGVDSPLHF; CDR3nt: TGTGCCAGCAGTGAAATATCAGGGGTCGATTCACCCCTCCACTTT
v_gene: TRBV6-5; d_gene: NA; abundance: NA; j_gene: TRBJ2-7; CDR3aa: CASSYRQVSSYEQYF; CDR3nt: TGTGCCAGCAGTTATCGTCAGGTGAGCTCCTACGAGCAGTACTTC
v_gene: TRBV5-1; d_gene: TRBD2; abundance: NA; j_gene: TRBJ2-7; CDR3aa: CASSSGTSGSIRMISYEQYF; CDR3nt: TGCGCCAGCAGCTCCGGGACTAGCGGGAGCATCAGGATGATTTCCTACGAGCAGTACTTC
v_gene: TRBV18; d_gene: TRBD2; abundance: NA; j_gene: TRBJ2-3; CDR3aa: CASSPTFLAGAHTDTQYF; CDR3nt: TGTGCCAGCTCACCCACTTTTCTAGCGGGAGCCCACACAGATACGCAGTATTTT
v_gene: TRBV5-1; d_gene: TRBD2; abundance: NA; j_gene: TRBJ2-3; CDR3aa: CASSLAWTSGRTDTQYF; CDR3nt: TGCGCCAGCAGCTTGGCCTGGACTAGCGGACGCACAGATACGCAGTATTTT
v_gene: TRBV2; d_gene: NA; abundance: NA; j_gene: TRBJ1-5; CDR3aa: CASTSRTRRDQPQHF; CDR3nt: TGTGCCAGCACTTCCCGAACCCGTAGAGATCAGCCCCAGCATTTT
v_gene: TRBV13; d_gene: NA; abundance: NA; j_gene: TRBJ2-7; CDR3aa: CASSLAREGVEQYF; CDR3nt: TGTGCCAGCAGCTTAGCCAGGGAAGGAGTCGAGCAGTACTTC
v_gene: TRBV7-2; d_gene: NA; abundance: NA; j_gene: TRBJ1-2; CDR3aa: CASSSSSRGYTF; CDR3nt: TGTGCCAGCAGCTCAAGTTCGAGGGGCTACACCTTC
v_gene: TRBV12-3/TRBV12-4; d_gene: NA; abundance: NA; j_gene: TRBJ1-1; CDR3aa: CASSSQGNTEAFF; CDR3nt: TGTGCCAGCAGTTCACAGGGTAACACTGAAGCTTTCTTT
v_gene: TRBV15; d_gene: TRBD1; abundance: NA; j_gene: TRBJ1-5; CDR3aa: CATSIGSGAGGYQPQHF; CDR3nt: TGTGCCACCAGCATTGGAAGTGGGGCAGGGGGCTATCAGCCCCAGCATTTT
v_gene: TRBV4-1; d_gene: NA; abundance: NA; j_gene: TRBJ2-1; CDR3aa: CASSQSPRRVLHNEQFF; CDR3nt: TGCGCCAGCAGCCAGTCCCCTCGCCGCGTCCTACACAATGAGCAGTTCTTC
v_gene: TRBV27; d_gene: TRBD1; abundance: once; j_gene: TRBJ2-2; CDR3aa: CASSLGQGAYTGELFF; CDR3nt: TGTGCCAGCAGTTTAGGGCAGGGGGCTTACACCGGGGAGCTGTTTTTT
v_gene: TRBV5-5; d_gene: NA; abundance: NA; j_gene: TRBJ2-7; CDR3aa: CASSLVSGDEQYF; CDR3nt: TGTGCCAGCAGCTTGGTGTCAGGGGACGAGCAGTACTTC
v_gene: TRBV28; d_gene: TRBD1; abundance: NA; j_gene: TRBJ1-3; CDR3aa: CASTTYEDRVSGNTIYF; CDR3nt: TGTGCCAGCACCACCTATGAGGACAGGGTCTCTGGAAACACCATATATTTT
v_gene: TRBV5-1; d_gene: NA; abundance: NA; j_gene: TRBJ1-6; CDR3aa: CASSLVGDGSSPLHF; CDR3nt: TGCGCCAGCAGCTTGGTAGGAGATGGGAGTTCACCCCTCCACTTT
v_gene: TRBV9; d_gene: NA; abundance: NA; j_gene: TRBJ1-2; CDR3aa: CASSATQGRGDYGYTF; CDR3nt: TGTGCCAGCAGCGCAACACAGGGCCGGGGTGACTATGGCTACACCTTC
v_gene: TRBV7-9; d_gene: NA; abundance: NA; j_gene: TRBJ2-7; CDR3aa: CASSLTTRRDEQYF; CDR3nt: TGTGCCAGCAGCCTTACGACTAGACGGGACGAGCAGTACTTC
v_gene: TRBV6-1; d_gene: NA; abundance: NA; j_gene: TRBJ1-3; CDR3aa: CASSEFVASSGNTIYF; CDR3nt: TGTGCCAGCAGTGAGTTTGTGGCCAGCTCTGGAAACACCATATATTTT
v_gene: TRBV6-4; d_gene: NA; abundance: NA; j_gene: TRBJ1-1; CDR3aa: CASSDQPGTEAFF; CDR3nt: TGTGCCAGCAGTGACCAACCGGGGACTGAAGCTTTCTTT
v_gene: TRBV19; d_gene: TRBD2; abundance: NA; j_gene: TRBJ2-1; CDR3aa: CASSLSGGRTYNEQFF; CDR3nt: TGTGCCAGTAGTCTTTCTGGCGGGAGGACCTACAATGAGCAGTTCTTC
v_gene: TRBV11-2; d_gene: NA; abundance: NA; j_gene: TRBJ2-3; CDR3aa: CASSSTDPSTDTQYF; CDR3nt: TGTGCCAGCAGCTCGACTGATCCTAGCACAGATACGCAGTATTTT
v_gene: TRBV11-3; d_gene: TRBD2; abundance: NA; j_gene: TRBJ2-1; CDR3aa: CASSSYLSGSEQFF; CDR3nt: TGTGCCAGCAGCTCCTATCTTAGCGGGAGTGAGCAGTTCTTC
v_gene: TRBV6-5; d_gene: TRBD2; abundance: NA; j_gene: TRBJ2-1; CDR3aa: CASGPGLAGPDEQFF; CDR3nt: TGTGCCAGCGGCCCGGGACTAGCGGGACCGGATGAGCAGTTCTTC
v_gene: TRBV15; d_gene: TRBD1; abundance: NA; j_gene: TRBJ1-3; CDR3aa: CATSRYRGSGNTIYF; CDR3nt: TGTGCCACCAGCAGATACAGGGGGTCTGGAAACACCATATATTTT
v_gene: TRBV2; d_gene: NA; abundance: NA; j_gene: TRBJ1-6; CDR3aa: CASNPGTESGRSPLHF; CDR3nt: TGTGCCAGCAACCCCGGGACGGAGTCCGGGAGATCACCCCTCCACTTT
v_gene: TRBV27; d_gene: TRBD2; abundance: once; j_gene: TRBJ2-3; CDR3aa: CASSFGGSSTDTQYF; CDR3nt: TGTGCCAGCAGTTTCGGGGGGAGTTCCACAGATACGCAGTATTTT
v_gene: TRBV28; d_gene: TRBD2; abundance: NA; j_gene: TRBJ2-1; CDR3aa: CAGIRAGGNEQFF; CDR3nt: TGTGCCGGCATTAGAGCGGGAGGCAATGAGCAGTTCTTC
v_gene: TRBV19; d_gene: NA; abundance: NA; j_gene: TRBJ1-6; CDR3aa: CASSPASGGSPLHF; CDR3nt: TGTGCCAGTAGTCCGGCGTCGGGGGGCTCACCCCTCCACTTT
v_gene: TRBV28; d_gene: TRBD1; abundance: NA; j_gene: TRBJ2-2; CDR3aa: CASNLPTGGRTGELFF; CDR3nt: TGTGCCAGCAACCTTCCCACAGGGGGGAGGACCGGGGAGCTGTTTTTT
v_gene: TRBV18; d_gene: NA; abundance: NA; j_gene: TRBJ1-4; CDR3aa: CASSPFAANEKLFF; CDR3nt: TGTGCCAGCTCACCGTTTGCGGCTAATGAAAAACTGTTTTTT
v_gene: TRBV9; d_gene: NA; abundance: NA; j_gene: TRBJ2-2; CDR3aa: CASSVEEGTGELFF; CDR3nt: TGTGCCAGCAGCGTAGAGGAGGGGACCGGGGAGCTGTTTTTT
v_gene: TRBV20-1; d_gene: NA; abundance: NA; j_gene: TRBJ1-4; CDR3aa: CSAIWGEKLFF; CDR3nt: TGCAGTGCTATATGGGGCGAAAAACTGTTTTTT
v_gene: TRBV10-3; d_gene: NA; abundance: NA; j_gene: TRBJ2-5; CDR3aa: CAISLGGETQYF; CDR3nt: TGTGCCATCAGCTTAGGAGGGGAGACCCAGTACTTC
v_gene: TRBV30; d_gene: NA; abundance: once; j_gene: TRBJ1-5; CDR3aa: CAWSVSGRNQPQHF; CDR3nt: TGTGCCTGGAGTGTAAGTGGGCGCAATCAGCCCCAGCATTTT
v_gene: TRBV28; d_gene: TRBD2; abundance: once; j_gene: TRBJ2-3; CDR3aa: CASSPRTSGIRSDTQYF; CDR3nt: TGTGCCAGCAGTCCCCGGACTAGCGGGATTCGGTCGGATACGCAGTATTTT
v_gene: TRBV11-2; d_gene: NA; abundance: NA; j_gene: TRBJ2-1; CDR3aa: CASSSFGKGSSYNEQFF; CDR3nt: TGTGCCAGCAGCTCATTCGGTAAAGGGAGCTCCTACAATGAGCAGTTCTTC
v_gene: TRBV10-2; d_gene: TRBD1; abundance: NA; j_gene: TRBJ1-4; CDR3aa: CASAFRGDNEKLFF; CDR3nt: TGCGCCAGCGCTTTCAGGGGGGATAATGAAAAACTGTTTTTT
v_gene: TRBV25-1; d_gene: TRBD2; abundance: NA; j_gene: TRBJ2-1; CDR3aa: CASSEGTSNAEQFF; CDR3nt: TGTGCCAGCAGTGAGGGGACTAGTAACGCTGAGCAGTTCTTC
v_gene: TRBV5-1; d_gene: TRBD2; abundance: NA; j_gene: TRBJ2-7; CDR3aa: CASSLAAGGSYEQYF; CDR3nt: TGCGCCAGCAGCTTGGCCGCGGGAGGGTCCTACGAGCAGTACTTC
v_gene: TRBV7-6; d_gene: TRBD1; abundance: NA; j_gene: TRBJ1-2; CDR3aa: CASSSRQGSYGYTF; CDR3nt: TGTGCCAGCAGCTCCCGACAGGGGAGCTATGGCTACACCTTC
v_gene: TRBV5-1; d_gene: NA; abundance: NA; j_gene: TRBJ2-5; CDR3aa: CASSLSPRGEETQYF; CDR3nt: TGCGCCAGCAGCTTGTCCCCTCGCGGGGAAGAGACCCAGTACTTC
v_gene: TRBV5-4; d_gene: NA; abundance: NA; j_gene: TRBJ1-5; CDR3aa: CASSTSPNQPQHF; CDR3nt: TGTGCCAGCAGCACCAGTCCAAATCAGCCCCAGCATTTT
v_gene: TRBV19; d_gene: NA; abundance: NA; j_gene: TRBJ1-2; CDR3aa: CASTLQGQANYGYTF; CDR3nt: TGTGCCAGTACCTTACAGGGCCAAGCTAACTATGGCTACACCTTC
v_gene: TRBV20-1; d_gene: NA; abundance: NA; j_gene: TRBJ2-7; CDR3aa: CSASSTISYEQYF; CDR3nt: TGCAGTGCTAGTTCTACGATATCCTACGAGCAGTACTTC
v_gene: TRBV6-1; d_gene: TRBD2; abundance: once; j_gene: TRBJ2-5; CDR3aa: CASSGGRAGVGETQYF; CDR3nt: TGTGCCAGCAGTGGGGGAAGGGCGGGAGTCGGAGAGACCCAGTACTTC